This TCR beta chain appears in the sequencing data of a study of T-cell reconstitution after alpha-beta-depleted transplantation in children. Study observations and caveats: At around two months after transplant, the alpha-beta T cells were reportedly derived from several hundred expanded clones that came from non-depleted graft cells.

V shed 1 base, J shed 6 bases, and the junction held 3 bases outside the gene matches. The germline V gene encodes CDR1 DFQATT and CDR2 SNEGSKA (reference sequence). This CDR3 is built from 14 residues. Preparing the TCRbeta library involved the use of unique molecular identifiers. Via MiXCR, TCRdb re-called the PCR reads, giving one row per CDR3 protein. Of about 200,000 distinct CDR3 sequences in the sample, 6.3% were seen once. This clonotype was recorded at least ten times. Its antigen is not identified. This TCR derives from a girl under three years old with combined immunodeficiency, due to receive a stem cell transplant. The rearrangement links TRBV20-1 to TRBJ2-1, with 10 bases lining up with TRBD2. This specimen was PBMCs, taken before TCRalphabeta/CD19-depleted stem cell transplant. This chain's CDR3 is CSARASGSGNEQFF. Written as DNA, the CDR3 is TGCAGTGCTAGAGCTAGCGGGAGCGGCAATGAGCAGTTCTTC.